The TCR beta chain under discussion was sequenced for a study of blood T cells in healthy people across ages. Study outcomes and limitations: Naive T cell percentage showed a strong correlation with the diversity of TCR beta. There was no known CMV status for donors, so expanded clonotype changes were possibly confounded.

PCR was performed a second time for about 6 to 12 cycles using a sample-barcoded 5' primer and a J-beta primer mix. Unique molecular identifiers of 12 random nucleotides labeled each cDNA. TCRdb analysed the 5' RACE reads with MiXCR anew, one entry per CDR3 protein. The table has 850,000 to 1,000,000 distinct CDR3 sequences, just over 50% seen once. Germline V lookup: CDR1 MDHEN, CDR2 SYDVKM. V was cut by 10 bases and J by 2 bases, with 18 bases left in between. CDR3 length: 14 residues. Only a few counts were recorded for this clonotype. Its antigen is not identified. The receptor was isolated from a woman in her sixties in good health. The sample comprised blood. V and J are TRBV28 and TRBJ2-7, with D possibly being TRBD1 or TRBD2 (5 bases each). The CDR3, as DNA: TGTGCCATCACTGGTTCCGGGGCTACCTACGAGCAGTACTTC. Residues: CAITGSGATYEQYF.